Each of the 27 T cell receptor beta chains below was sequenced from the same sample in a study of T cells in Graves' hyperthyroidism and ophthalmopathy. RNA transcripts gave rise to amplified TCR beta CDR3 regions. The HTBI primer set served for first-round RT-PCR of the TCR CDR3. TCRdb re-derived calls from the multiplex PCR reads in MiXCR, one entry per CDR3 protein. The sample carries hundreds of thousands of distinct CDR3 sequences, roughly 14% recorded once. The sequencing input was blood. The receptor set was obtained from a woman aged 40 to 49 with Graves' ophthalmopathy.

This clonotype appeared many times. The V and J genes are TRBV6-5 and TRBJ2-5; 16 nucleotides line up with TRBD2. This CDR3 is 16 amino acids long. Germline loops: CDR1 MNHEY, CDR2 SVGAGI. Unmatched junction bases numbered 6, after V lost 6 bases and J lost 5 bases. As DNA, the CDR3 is TGTGCCAGCAGCAAAGGGACTAGCGGGAGGGCGGAGACCCAGTACTTC. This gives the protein CASSKGTSGRAETQYF.

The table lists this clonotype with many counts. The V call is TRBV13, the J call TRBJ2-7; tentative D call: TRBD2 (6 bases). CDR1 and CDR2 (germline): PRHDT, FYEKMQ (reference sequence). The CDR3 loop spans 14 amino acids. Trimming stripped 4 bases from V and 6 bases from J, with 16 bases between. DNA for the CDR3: TGTGCCAGCAGCTCAGGGACTTTGACCGGCGAGCAGTACTTC. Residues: CASSSGTLTGEQYF.

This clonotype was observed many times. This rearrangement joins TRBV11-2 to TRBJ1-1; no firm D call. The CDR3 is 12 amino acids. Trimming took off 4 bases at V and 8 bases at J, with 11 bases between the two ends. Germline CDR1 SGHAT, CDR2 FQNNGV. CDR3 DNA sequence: TGTGCCAGCAGCTCCTCGTGGAAAGAAGCTTTCTTT. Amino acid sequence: CASSSSWKEAFF.

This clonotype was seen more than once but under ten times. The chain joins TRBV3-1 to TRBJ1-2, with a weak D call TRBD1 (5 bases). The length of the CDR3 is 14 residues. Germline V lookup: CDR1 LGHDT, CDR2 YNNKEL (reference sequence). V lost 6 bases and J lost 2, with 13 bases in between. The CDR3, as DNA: TGTGCCAGCAGGGACTTAGGGGCGAACTATGGCTACACCTTC. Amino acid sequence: CASRDLGANYGYTF.

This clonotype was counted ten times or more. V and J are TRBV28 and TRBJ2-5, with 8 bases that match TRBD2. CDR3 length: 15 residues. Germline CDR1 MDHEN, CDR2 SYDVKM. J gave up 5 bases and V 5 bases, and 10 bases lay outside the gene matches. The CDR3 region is CASSQLGREVETQYF. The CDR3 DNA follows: TGTGCCAGCAGTCAACTCGGGCGGGAGGTTGAGACCCAGTACTTC.

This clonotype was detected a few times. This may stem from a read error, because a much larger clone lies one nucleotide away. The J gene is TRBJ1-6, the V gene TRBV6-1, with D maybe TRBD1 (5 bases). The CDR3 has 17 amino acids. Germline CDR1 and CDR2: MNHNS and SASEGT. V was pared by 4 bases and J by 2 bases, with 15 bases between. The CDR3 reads CASSGQSLSPYNSPLHF. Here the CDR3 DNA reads TGTGCCAGCAGTGGACAGTCGCTCAGCCCCTATAATTCACCCCTCCACTTT.

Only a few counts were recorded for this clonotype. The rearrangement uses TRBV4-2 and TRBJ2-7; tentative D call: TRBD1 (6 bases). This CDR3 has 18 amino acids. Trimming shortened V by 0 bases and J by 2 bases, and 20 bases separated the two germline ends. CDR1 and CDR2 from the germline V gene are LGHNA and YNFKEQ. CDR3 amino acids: CASSQESSLAGEAYEQYF. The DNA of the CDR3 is TGTGCCAGCAGCCAAGAATCTAGCTTGGCAGGGGAAGCCTACGAGCAGTACTTC.

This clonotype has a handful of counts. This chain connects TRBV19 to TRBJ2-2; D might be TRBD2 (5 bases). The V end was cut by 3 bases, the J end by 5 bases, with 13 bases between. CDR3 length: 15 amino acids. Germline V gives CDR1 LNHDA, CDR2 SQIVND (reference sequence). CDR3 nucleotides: TGTGCCAGTAGTATTTCCGGGATGGGGACCGGGGAGCTGTTTTTT. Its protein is CASSISGMGTGELFF.

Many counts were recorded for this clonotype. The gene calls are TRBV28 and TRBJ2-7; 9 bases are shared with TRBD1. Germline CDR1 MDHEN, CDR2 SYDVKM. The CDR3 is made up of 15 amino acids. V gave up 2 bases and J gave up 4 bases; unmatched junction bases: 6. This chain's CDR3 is CASSLVPDRGYEQYF. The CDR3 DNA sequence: TGTGCCAGCAGTTTAGTCCCCGACAGGGGGTACGAGCAGTACTTC.

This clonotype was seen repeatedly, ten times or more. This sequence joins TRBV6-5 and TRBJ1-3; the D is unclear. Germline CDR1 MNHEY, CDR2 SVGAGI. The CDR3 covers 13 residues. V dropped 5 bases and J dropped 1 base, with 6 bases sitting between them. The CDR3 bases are TGTGCCAGCAGTCAGCCGTCTGGAAACACCATATATTTT. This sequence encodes CASSQPSGNTIYF.

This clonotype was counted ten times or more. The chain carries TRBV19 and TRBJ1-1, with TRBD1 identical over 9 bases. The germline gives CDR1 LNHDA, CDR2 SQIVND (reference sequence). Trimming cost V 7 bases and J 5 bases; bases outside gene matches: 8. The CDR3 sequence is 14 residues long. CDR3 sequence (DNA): TGTGCCAGTAATTCCGACAGGGGGAATACTGAAGCTTTCTTT. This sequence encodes CASNSDRGNTEAFF.

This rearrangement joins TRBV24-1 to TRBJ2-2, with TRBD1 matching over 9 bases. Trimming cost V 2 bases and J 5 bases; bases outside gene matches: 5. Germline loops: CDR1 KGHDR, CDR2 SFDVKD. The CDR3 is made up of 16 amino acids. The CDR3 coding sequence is TGTGCCACCAGTGATTCGACAGGGGGAAGGACCGGGGAGCTGTTTTTT. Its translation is CATSDSTGGRTGELFF.

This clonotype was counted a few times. CDR3 amino acids: CSATRIAGASYEQYF. As DNA, the CDR3 is TGCAGTGCTACCCGGATAGCGGGAGCCTCCTACGAGCAGTACTTC. The chain links TRBV20-1 to TRBJ2-7; 9 bases map to TRBD2. The CDR3 consists of 15 residues. The germline gives CDR1 DFQATT, CDR2 SNEGSKA (reference sequence). Unmatched junction bases numbered 7, after V lost 4 bases and J lost 0 bases.

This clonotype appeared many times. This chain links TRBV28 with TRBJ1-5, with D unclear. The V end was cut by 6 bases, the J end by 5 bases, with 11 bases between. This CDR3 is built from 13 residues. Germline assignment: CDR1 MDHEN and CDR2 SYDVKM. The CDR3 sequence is CASRSGPHQPQHF. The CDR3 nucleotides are TGTGCCAGCAGATCCGGGCCTCATCAGCCCCAGCATTTT.

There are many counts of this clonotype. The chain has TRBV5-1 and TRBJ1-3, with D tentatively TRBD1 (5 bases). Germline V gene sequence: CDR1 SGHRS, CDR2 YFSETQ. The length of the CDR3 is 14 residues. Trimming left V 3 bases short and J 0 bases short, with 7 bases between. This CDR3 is CASSWDYSGNTIYF. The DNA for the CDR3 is TGCGCCAGCAGCTGGGACTACTCTGGAAACACCATATATTTT.

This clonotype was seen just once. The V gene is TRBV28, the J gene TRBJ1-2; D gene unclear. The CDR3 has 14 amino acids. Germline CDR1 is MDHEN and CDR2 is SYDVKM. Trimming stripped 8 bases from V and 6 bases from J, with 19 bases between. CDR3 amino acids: CASQLAERRNGYTF. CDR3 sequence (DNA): TGTGCCAGCCAGTTGGCGGAACGAAGAAATGGCTACACCTTC.

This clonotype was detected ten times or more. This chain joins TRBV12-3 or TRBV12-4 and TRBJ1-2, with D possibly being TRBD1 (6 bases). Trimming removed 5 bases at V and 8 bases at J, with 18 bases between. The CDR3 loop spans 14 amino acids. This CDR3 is CASSPNPQGRGYTF. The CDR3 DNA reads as TGTGCCAGCAGTCCCAACCCCCAGGGGCGCGGCTACACCTTC.

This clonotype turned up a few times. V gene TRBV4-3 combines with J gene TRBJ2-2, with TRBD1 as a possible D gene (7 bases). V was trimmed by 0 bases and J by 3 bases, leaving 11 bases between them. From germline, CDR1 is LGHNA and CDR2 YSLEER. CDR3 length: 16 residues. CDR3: CASSQDTGEDTGELFF. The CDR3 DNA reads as TGCGCCAGCAGCCAAGATACAGGGGAGGACACCGGGGAGCTGTTTTTT.

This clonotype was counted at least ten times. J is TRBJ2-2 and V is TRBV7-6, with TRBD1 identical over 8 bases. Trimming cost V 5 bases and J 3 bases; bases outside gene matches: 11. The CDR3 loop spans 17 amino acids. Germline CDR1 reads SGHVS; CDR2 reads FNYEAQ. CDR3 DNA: TGTGCCAGCAGCGCTGGCCGGACAGGGTCGGACACCGGGGAGCTGTTTTTT. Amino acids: CASSAGRTGSDTGELFF.

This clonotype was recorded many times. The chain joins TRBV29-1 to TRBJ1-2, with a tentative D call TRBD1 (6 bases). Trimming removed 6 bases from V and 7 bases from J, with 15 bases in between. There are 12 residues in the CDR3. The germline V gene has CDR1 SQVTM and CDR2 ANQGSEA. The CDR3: CSVASQGFGYTF. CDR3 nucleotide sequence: TGCAGCGTGGCTTCTCAGGGGTTTGGCTACACCTTC.

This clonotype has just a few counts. For the CDR3, the DNA is TGTGCCAGCACCGTTCGGAGAGGAAACTATGGCTACACCTTC. Translation: CASTVRRGNYGYTF. The J gene is TRBJ1-2, the V gene TRBV11-2; D uncertain. Germline V lookup: CDR1 SGHAT, CDR2 FQNNGV. Trimming shortened V by 7 bases and J by 2 bases, and 14 bases separated the two germline ends. The CDR3 sequence is 14 residues long.

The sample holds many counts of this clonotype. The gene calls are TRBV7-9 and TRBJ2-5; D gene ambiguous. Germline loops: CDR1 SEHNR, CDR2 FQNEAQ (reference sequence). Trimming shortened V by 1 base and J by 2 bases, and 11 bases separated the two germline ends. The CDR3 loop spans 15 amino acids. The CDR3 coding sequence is TGTGCCAGCAGCTTAGTACCCAGGCGACAAGAGACCCAGTACTTC. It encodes CASSLVPRRQETQYF. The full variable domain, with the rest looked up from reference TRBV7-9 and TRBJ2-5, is DTGVSQNPRHKITKRGQNVTFRCDPISEHNRLYWYRQTLGQGPEFLTYFQNEAQLEKSRLLSDRFSAERPKGSFSTLEIQRTEQGDSAMYLCASSLVPRRQETQYFGPGTRLLVL.

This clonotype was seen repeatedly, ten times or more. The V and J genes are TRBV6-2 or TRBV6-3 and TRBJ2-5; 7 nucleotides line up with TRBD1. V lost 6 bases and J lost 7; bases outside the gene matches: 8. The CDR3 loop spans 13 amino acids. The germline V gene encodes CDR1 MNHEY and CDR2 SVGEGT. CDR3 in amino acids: CASSRTGLGTQYF. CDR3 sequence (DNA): TGTGCCAGCAGCCGGACAGGCTTGGGGACCCAGTACTTC.

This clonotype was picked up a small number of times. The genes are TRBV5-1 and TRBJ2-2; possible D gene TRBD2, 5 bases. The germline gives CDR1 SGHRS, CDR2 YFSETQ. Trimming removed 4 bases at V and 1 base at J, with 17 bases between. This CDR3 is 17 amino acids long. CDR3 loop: CASSPKGKAENTGELFF. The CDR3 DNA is TGCGCCAGCAGCCCCAAGGGAAAAGCGGAGAACACCGGGGAGCTGTTTTTT.

The CDR3 DNA is TGTGCCAGCAGAGCGGAGTGGAGAGGCAGGAACATTCAGTACTTC. Amino acid sequence: CASRAEWRGRNIQYF. The chain joins TRBV6-1 to TRBJ2-4; tentative D call: TRBD2 (5 bases). The CDR3 loop spans 15 amino acids. Germline V gene data show CDR1 as MNHNS and CDR2 as SASEGT. Between the trimmed V and J ends, which lost 6 bases and 7 bases, there was a span of 19 bases.

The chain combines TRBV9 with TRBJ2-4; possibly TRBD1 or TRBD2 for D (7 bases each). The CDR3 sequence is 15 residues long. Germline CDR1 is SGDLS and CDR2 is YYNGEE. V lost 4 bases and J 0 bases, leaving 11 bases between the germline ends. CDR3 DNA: TGTGCCAGCAGCCCCAGGGGGGGAGCCAAAAACATTCAGTACTTC. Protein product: CASSPRGGAKNIQYF.

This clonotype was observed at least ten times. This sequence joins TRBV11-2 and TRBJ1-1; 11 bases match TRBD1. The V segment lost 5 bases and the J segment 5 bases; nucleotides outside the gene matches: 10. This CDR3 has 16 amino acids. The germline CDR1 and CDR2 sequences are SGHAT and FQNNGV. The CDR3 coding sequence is TGTGCCAGCAGCCCAACGTTCGGGACAGGGGGAACTGAAGCTTTCTTT. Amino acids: CASSPTFGTGGTEAFF.